The clone carrying this T cell receptor beta chain appeared once. Its target is unknown. Clones were read by immunoSEQ multiplex PCR, and TCRdb kept only the in-frame ones, dropping some. The sample contains about 21,000 clones, around two thirds of which appear only once. The data derive from a study of CD4 T cells in relation to SARS-CoV-2 and coronaviruses. Study background: ViraFEST: approximately 10-day antigen culture of PBMCs, then TCR beta CDR3 sequencing.

The unexposed donors gave CD4+ T cells in about 2010-2018, prior to COVID-19. Isolation of CD4+ T cells took place after less than 13 days in culture. Each well had about 2.1 million PBMCs in approximately 5% human AB serum with IL-2. Half the medium was replaced with IL-2 medium on days 3 and 7. Points from the study as a whole: SARS-CoV-2-driven expansion was significantly weaker in crossreactive than monoreactive clones.

In germline, CDR1 is KGHSH, CDR2 LQKENI. The CDR3 spans 15 residues. Trimming removed 3 bases from V and 4 bases from J; junction bases left unmatched: 5. The V call is TRBV18, the J call TRBJ2-3; the match to TRBD1 covers 9 bases. The source is a human donor in good health. Material: CD4+ T cells from PBMCs, cultured in vitro. DNA of the CDR3: TGTGCCAGCTCACCGGGACAGGGATCGTCAGATACGCAGTATTTT. Translation gives CASSPGQGSSDTQYF. The full variable domain, its missing parts supplied by reference TRBV18 and TRBJ2-3, is NAGVMQNPRHLVRRRGQEARLRCSPMKGHSHVYWYRQLPEEGLKFMVYLQKENIIDESGMPKERFSAEFPKEGPSILRIQQVVRGDSAAYFCASSPGQGSSDTQYFGPGTRLTVL.